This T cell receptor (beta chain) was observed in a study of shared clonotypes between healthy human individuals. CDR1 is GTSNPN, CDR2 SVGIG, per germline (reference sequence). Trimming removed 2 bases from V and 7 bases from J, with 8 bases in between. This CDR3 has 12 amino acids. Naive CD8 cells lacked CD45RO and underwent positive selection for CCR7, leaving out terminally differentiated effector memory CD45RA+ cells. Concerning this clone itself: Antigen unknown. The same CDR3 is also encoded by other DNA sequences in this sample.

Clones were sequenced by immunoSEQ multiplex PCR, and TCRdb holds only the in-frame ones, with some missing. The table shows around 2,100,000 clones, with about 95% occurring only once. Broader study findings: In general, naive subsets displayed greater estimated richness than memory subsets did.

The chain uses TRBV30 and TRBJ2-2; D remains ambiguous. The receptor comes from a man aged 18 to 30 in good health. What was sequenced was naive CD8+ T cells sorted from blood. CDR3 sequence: CAWSPTGGELFF. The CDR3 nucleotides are TGTGCCTGGAGTCCGACTGGCGGGGAGCTGTTTTTT.